This is a list of T cell receptor beta chains from one sample in a study of T cell responses to AZD1222 COVID-19 vaccine. Clones were read by immunoSEQ multiplex PCR, and TCRdb kept only the in-frame ones, dropping some. The table records fewer than 200,000 clones, approximately 90% of them present only once. The material sequenced was peripheral blood, taken on day 0 of MenACWY control vaccination. These receptors all stem from an adult in good health. Each CDR3 is given with its conserved first and last residue. Each record gives: D gene, V gene, clone size, J gene, CDR3 protein, CDR3 DNA. D genes are given only for firm matches. Where a row states a size, it is once, few, many or the class of an expanded clone; other rows omit it.

D: .
V: TRBV7-2
size: .
J: TRBJ1-3
CDR3: CASSPTLLGNTIYF
DNA: TGTGCCAGCAGCCCGACGTTACTTGGAAACACCATATATTTT

D: .
V: TRBV5-5
size: .
J: TRBJ1-6
CDR3: CASSLGTPGSSYNSPLHF
DNA: TGTGCCAGCAGCTTGGGGACCCCGGGGAGCTCCTATAATTCACCCCTCCACTTT

D: .
V: TRBV7-8
size: .
J: TRBJ2-1
CDR3: CASRYLPGRTYNEQFF
DNA: TGTGCCAGCAGATACCTACCGGGACGGACCTACAATGAGCAGTTCTTC

D: .
V: TRBV29-1
size: .
J: TRBJ1-5
CDR3: CSASDGPSNQPQHF
DNA: TGCAGCGCCTCGGACGGACCTAGCAATCAGCCCCAGCATTTT

D: .
V: TRBV2
size: .
J: TRBJ1-4
CDR3: CASSDWAGEKLFF
DNA: TGTGCCAGCAGTGATTGGGCGGGGGAAAAACTGTTTTTT

D: TRBD2
V: TRBV11-3
size: once
J: TRBJ2-7
CDR3: CASSLIAGDSSYEQYF
DNA: TGTGCCAGCAGCCTAATAGCGGGGGATAGCTCCTACGAGCAGTACTTC

D: .
V: TRBV19
size: .
J: TRBJ1-2
CDR3: CASSIRDRPMGTF
DNA: TGTGCCAGTAGTATAAGGGACCGTCCGATGGGCACCTTC

D: .
V: TRBV6-6
size: .
J: TRBJ1-5
CDR3: CASSYDASNQPQHF
DNA: TGTGCCAGCAGTTACGACGCTAGCAATCAGCCCCAGCATTTT

D: .
V: TRBV5-6
size: .
J: TRBJ1-2
CDR3: CASSLVGFAALRGGYTF
DNA: TGTGCCAGCAGCTTGGTGGGTTTCGCCGCTTTAAGGGGTGGCTACACCTTC

D: .
V: TRBV4-1
size: .
J: TRBJ1-6
CDR3: CASSPGPYSYNSPLHF
DNA: TGCGCCAGCAGCCCCGGACCGTATTCGTATAATTCACCCCTCCACTTT

D: .
V: TRBV30
size: .
J: TRBJ1-1
CDR3: CAWSVAGNTEAFF
DNA: TGTGCCTGGAGTGTAGCGGGAAACACTGAAGCTTTCTTT

D: .
V: TRBV24-1
size: .
J: TRBJ1-4
CDR3: CATSDSVGANEKLFF
DNA: TGTGCCACCAGTGATTCGGTGGGGGCTAATGAAAAACTGTTTTTT

D: .
V: TRBV23-1
size: .
J: TRBJ1-6
CDR3: CASSLPGSASFNSPLHF
DNA: TGCGCCAGCAGTCTTCCTGGGAGTGCCTCTTTTAATTCACCCCTCCACTTT

D: .
V: TRBV7-9
size: once
J: TRBJ1-1
CDR3: CASSLAGDTEAFF
DNA: TGTGCCAGCAGCTTAGCAGGGGACACTGAAGCTTTCTTT

D: .
V: TRBV20-1
size: once
J: TRBJ1-2
CDR3: CSASRGQRIYGYTF
DNA: TGCAGTGCTAGTCGCGGACAGCGTATCTATGGCTACACCTTC

D: .
V: TRBV30
size: .
J: TRBJ1-6
CDR3: CAWSVGGNSPLHF
DNA: TGTGCCTGGAGTGTAGGTGGGAATTCACCCCTCCACTTT

D: TRBD1
V: TRBV3-1/TRBV3-2
size: .
J: TRBJ1-5
CDR3: CASSQTGGRQPQHF
DNA: TGTGCCAGCAGCCAAACAGGGGGCCGTCAGCCCCAGCATTTT

D: .
V: TRBV5-1
size: .
J: TRBJ2-6
CDR3: CASSLGGSSGANVLTF
DNA: TGCGCCAGCAGCTTGGGGGGCAGCTCTGGGGCCAACGTCCTGACTTTC

D: TRBD1
V: TRBV28
size: .
J: TRBJ1-2
CDR3: CAITSVPRAIRDRASRNYGYTF
DNA: TGTGCCATCACCTCCGTCCCGCGGGCTATCCGGGACAGGGCAAGCCGGAACTATGGCTACACCTTC

D: .
V: TRBV27
size: .
J: TRBJ1-2
CDR3: CASSSISGGGYTF
DNA: TGTGCCAGCAGTTCCATATCGGGAGGCGGCTACACCTTC

D: .
V: TRBV19
size: .
J: TRBJ1-5
CDR3: CASSTDSNQPQHF
DNA: TGTGCCAGTAGTACAGATAGCAATCAGCCCCAGCATTTT

D: .
V: TRBV12-3/TRBV12-4
size: .
J: TRBJ1-2
CDR3: CASKRGDYGYTF
DNA: TGTGCCAGCAAGAGGGGGGACTATGGCTACACCTTC

D: .
V: TRBV6-6
size: .
J: TRBJ2-7
CDR3: CASSYLNVVGRVEQYF
DNA: TGTGCCAGCAGCTACCTCAACGTCGTGGGTAGGGTCGAGCAGTACTTC

D: TRBD1
V: TRBV5-6
size: .
J: TRBJ1-2
CDR3: CASSLEQGTYGYTF
DNA: TGTGCCAGCAGCTTGGAACAGGGGACCTATGGCTACACCTTC

D: .
V: TRBV7-9
size: .
J: TRBJ1-2
CDR3: CASSLVEGGGYTF
DNA: TGTGCCAGCAGCTTAGTGGAAGGAGGAGGCTACACCTTC

D: TRBD1
V: TRBV15
size: few
J: TRBJ1-1
CDR3: CATSRITGEGEAFF
DNA: TGTGCCACCAGCCGAATAACAGGGGAAGGTGAAGCTTTCTTT

D: .
V: TRBV19
size: once
J: TRBJ2-7
CDR3: CASSIAGQYTDEQYF
DNA: TGTGCCAGTAGTATCGCCGGACAGTACACGGACGAGCAGTACTTC

D: .
V: TRBV6-5
size: .
J: TRBJ2-1
CDR3: CASSYSQEPEVF
DNA: TGTGCCAGCAGTTACTCACAGGAGCCAGAGGTCTTC

D: .
V: TRBV6-6
size: .
J: TRBJ1-1
CDR3: CASSTPGRQEAFF
DNA: TGTGCCAGCAGTACACCGGGACGGCAAGAAGCTTTCTTT

D: .
V: TRBV19
size: .
J: TRBJ1-5
CDR3: CASTVSSNQPQHF
DNA: TGTGCCAGTACCGTCAGTAGCAATCAGCCCCAGCATTTT

D: .
V: TRBV7-2
size: .
J: TRBJ1-3
CDR3: CASSLGGNGNTIYF
DNA: TGTGCCAGCAGCTTAGGGGGGAACGGAAACACCATATATTTT

D: TRBD1
V: TRBV16
size: .
J: TRBJ1-5
CDR3: CASSPPGQGGQPQHF
DNA: TGTGCCAGCAGCCCCCCGGGGCAGGGGGGACAGCCCCAGCATTTT

D: TRBD1
V: TRBV11-2
size: .
J: TRBJ1-2
CDR3: CASSPRTGVGYGYTF
DNA: TGTGCCAGCAGCCCACGGACAGGGGTTGGGTATGGCTACACCTTC

D: .
V: TRBV5-4
size: .
J: TRBJ2-2
CDR3: CASSSDSPGRTGELFF
DNA: TGTGCCAGCAGCTCAGACAGCCCAGGTAGAACCGGGGAGCTGTTTTTT

D: .
V: TRBV28
size: .
J: TRBJ1-4
CDR3: CASMRDVNEKLFF
DNA: TGTGCCAGCATGAGGGATGTTAATGAAAAACTGTTTTTT

D: .
V: TRBV6-5
size: once
J: TRBJ2-7
CDR3: CASSSALPGSSYEQYF
DNA: TGTGCCAGCAGTTCCGCGCTCCCGGGGTCCTCCTACGAGCAGTACTTC

D: .
V: TRBV7-2
size: .
J: TRBJ1-2
CDR3: CASSLPRNYGYTF
DNA: TGTGCCAGCAGCTTGCCCCGGAACTATGGCTACACCTTC

D: .
V: TRBV14
size: .
J: TRBJ1-2
CDR3: CASSQVLGGGYTF
DNA: TGTGCCAGCAGCCAAGTTCTCGGGGGCGGTTACACCTTC

D: .
V: TRBV11-2
size: .
J: TRBJ1-3
CDR3: CASSLETIRGNTIYF
DNA: TGTGCCAGCAGCTTAGAAACGATCCGTGGAAACACCATATATTTT

D: .
V: TRBV11-2
size: .
J: TRBJ2-1
CDR3: CASSPRSRTNEQFF
DNA: TGTGCCAGCAGCCCCCGCTCGCGAACCAATGAGCAGTTCTTC

D: .
V: TRBV12-3/TRBV12-4
size: .
J: TRBJ1-5
CDR3: CASSLDGINPQHF
DNA: TGTGCCAGCAGTTTAGACGGGATTAACCCCCAGCATTTT

D: .
V: TRBV7-2
size: .
J: TRBJ2-1
CDR3: CASSPVLGVNEQFF
DNA: TGTGCCAGCAGCCCAGTGCTGGGAGTCAATGAGCAGTTCTTC

D: .
V: TRBV11-3
size: .
J: TRBJ2-7
CDR3: CASSFYYEQYF
DNA: TGTGCCAGCAGCTTCTACTACGAGCAGTACTTC

D: TRBD1
V: TRBV18
size: .
J: TRBJ1-5
CDR3: CASSPDRDNQPQHF
DNA: TGTGCCAGCTCACCGGACAGGGACAATCAGCCCCAGCATTTT

D: TRBD1
V: TRBV6-4
size: .
J: TRBJ1-1
CDR3: CASSRDRGLSGEAFF
DNA: TGTGCCAGCAGCCGGGACAGGGGGTTGTCAGGTGAAGCTTTCTTT

D: .
V: TRBV7-7
size: once
J: TRBJ2-2
CDR3: CASSLGSRGELFF
DNA: TGTGCTAGCAGCTTAGGATCTCGTGGGGAGCTGTTTTTT

D: .
V: TRBV5-1
size: once
J: TRBJ2-5
CDR3: CASSLVPGAETQYF
DNA: TGCGCCAGCAGCTTGGTACCGGGGGCGGAGACCCAGTACTTC

D: .
V: TRBV2
size: .
J: TRBJ2-1
CDR3: CASSERERAHEQFF
DNA: TGTGCCAGCAGTGAGAGAGAGCGAGCCCATGAGCAGTTCTTC

D: .
V: TRBV25-1
size: .
J: TRBJ1-3
CDR3: CASSVGVPSGNTIYF
DNA: TGTGCCAGCAGTGTAGGGGTCCCCTCTGGAAACACCATATATTTT

D: .
V: TRBV7-9
size: .
J: TRBJ1-4
CDR3: CASSLAGAANEKLFF
DNA: TGTGCCAGCAGCTTGGCGGGGGCGGCTAATGAAAAACTGTTTTTT

D: .
V: TRBV4-1
size: .
J: TRBJ1-2
CDR3: CASSQESRAFDGYTF
DNA: TGCGCCAGCAGCCAAGAATCCAGGGCATTTGATGGCTACACCTTC

D: TRBD2
V: TRBV5-1
size: .
J: TRBJ2-1
CDR3: CASSLDVVGGLGAYNEQFF
DNA: TGCGCCAGCAGCTTGGACGTCGTCGGGGGACTAGGGGCCTACAATGAGCAGTTCTTC

D: TRBD1
V: TRBV27
size: .
J: TRBJ2-7
CDR3: CASSSGGPYEQYF
DNA: TGTGCCAGCAGTTCAGGGGGCCCCTACGAGCAGTACTTC